The present TCR beta chain was sequenced within a study of T cell clonotyping in hematopoietic cell transplantation. Study observations and caveats: Broader posttransplant TCR repertoire diversity was predicted by graft donor and pretransplant recipient Inverse Simpson Index values. CD4 and CD8 repertoire contributions could not be separated without sorting.

Produced via immunoSEQ multiplex PCR; TCRdb's table is partial and in-frame only. The table shows about 19,000 clones, with approximately 80% occurring only once. The CDR3 sequence is 12 residues long. V lost 8 bases and J 4 bases, leaving 11 bases between the germline ends. Germline CDR1 is ENHRY and CDR2 is SYGVKD. About this clone itself: What it binds is unknown.

Sequencing was done on a sample of peripheral blood mononuclear cells. This sequence was found in a man aged 55 to 70 in good health. Some clones in this sample may be carry-over from other donors' samples. The V and J genes are TRBV10-3 and TRBJ1-2, with D perhaps matching TRBD1 (5 bases). The CDR3: CAIGTQVYGYTF. In DNA form, the CDR3 reads TGTGCCATCGGGACCCAGGTCTATGGCTACACCTTC.